Shown below are 15 T cell receptor beta chains from a single sample sequenced in a study of blood T cell repertoires in COVID-19. Clones were sequenced by immunoSEQ multiplex PCR, and TCRdb holds only the in-frame ones, with some missing. The repertoire consists of around 57,000 clones, with roughly 88% occurring once and the leading ten covering approximately 17%. The specimen sequenced was peripheral blood. The receptors were sampled from a woman over 75 with active COVID-19.

This chain uses TRBV5-1 with TRBJ1-1; 8 bases are a match to TRBD1. With 5 bases clipped from V and 5 bases from J, the junction kept 8 bases outside the gene matches. The CDR3 spans 14 residues. Per germline, CDR1 SGHRS and CDR2 YFSETQ. CDR3 residues: CASRQGVLETEAFF. CDR3 DNA sequence: TGCGCCAGCAGACAGGGGGTTTTGGAAACTGAAGCTTTCTTT. Complete variable domain (other parts from reference TRBV5-1 and TRBJ1-1): KAGVTQTPRYLIKTRGQQVTLSCSPISGHRSVSWYQQTPGQGLQFLFEYFSETQRNKGNFPGRFSGRQFSNSRSEMNVSTLELGDSALYLCASRQGVLETEAFFGQGTRLTVV.

The chain is built from TRBV5-1 and TRBJ2-5; 11 bases agree with TRBD2. Trimming cost V 4 bases and J 6 bases; bases outside gene matches: 14. The CDR3 is 17 residues long. CDR1 and CDR2 from the germline V gene are SGHRS and YFSETQ. CDR3 in DNA: TGCGCCAGCAGCGCTGGGACTAGCGGTCTTAGGGTGCAGACCCAGTACTTC. Translating gives CASSAGTSGLRVQTQYF.

This chain joins TRBV18 and TRBJ1-1, with 8 bases that match TRBD1. Germline CDR1 is KGHSH and CDR2 is LQKENI. V lost 6 bases to trimming and J lost 1 base; unmatched junction nucleotides: 13. CDR3 length: 17 amino acids. The CDR3 bases are TGTGCCAGCTCCCCCCGGGACAGGAAAAAGGAGAACACTGAAGCTTTCTTT. Translating it yields CASSPRDRKKENTEAFF.

This CDR3 is CASTQRASGGTQYF. For the CDR3, the DNA is TGTGCCAGCACCCAACGCGCTAGCGGAGGGACCCAGTACTTC. V is TRBV7-2 and J is TRBJ2-5, with TRBD2 identical over 7 bases. Germline V lookup: CDR1 SGHTA, CDR2 FQGNSA. The V and J ends lost 7 bases and 7 bases, in that order; junction bases with no gene match: 12. The CDR3 covers 14 residues.

V and J are TRBV3-1 (or the pseudogene TRBV3-2) and TRBJ1-5, with TRBD1 matching 10 bases. V trimming: 0 bases; J trimming: 3 bases; junction bases outside the gene matches: 8. The CDR3 contains 18 residues. CDR1 is LGHDT and CDR2 is YNNKEL in the germline V gene (reference sequence). CDR3: CASSQDSGTGEPNQPQHF. CDR3 nucleotide sequence: TGTGCCAGCAGCCAAGATTCTGGGACAGGGGAACCCAATCAGCCCCAGCATTTT.

The chain carries TRBV3-1 (or the pseudogene TRBV3-2) and TRBJ2-3; TRBD2 might be the D (7 bases). Germline CDR1 and CDR2: LGHDT and YNNKEL (reference sequence). V was trimmed by 0 bases and J by 0 bases, leaving 10 bases between them. The CDR3 totals 16 residues. DNA of the CDR3: TGTGCCAGCAGCCAAGACAAGGGGGGGAGCACAGATACGCAGTATTTT. Its protein product is CASSQDKGGSTDTQYF.

V and J are TRBV18 and TRBJ2-7; TRBD1 matches at 9 bases. The CDR3 is 15 amino acids. V was pared by 3 bases and J by 0 bases, with 3 bases of the junction left unmatched. CDR1 and CDR2 from the germline V gene are KGHSH and LQKENI. This chain's CDR3 is CASSPNRGHSYEQYF. The DNA of the CDR3 is TGTGCCAGCTCACCTAACAGGGGGCACTCCTACGAGCAGTACTTC.

The chain has TRBV12-3 or TRBV12-4 and TRBJ1-2; D not resolved. CDR3 size: 13 residues. The V end lost 4 bases, the J end lost 4 bases, and 10 bases lay between the germline ends. The CDR3 is CASSYAESYGYTF. The CDR3 region has the DNA TGTGCCAGCAGTTACGCAGAATCCTATGGCTACACCTTC.

This clone occurred once. This chain joins TRBV5-4 and TRBJ2-4; perhaps TRBD1 as D (6 bases). V gave up 0 bases and J gave up 3 bases, with 16 bases separating them. This CDR3 has 17 residues. CDR1 SGHNT and CDR2 YYREEE come from the germline V gene (reference sequence). The CDR3 bases are TGTGCCAGCAGCTTGGTAGAAGGGGGATTTGGCAAAAACATTCAGTACTTC. This sequence encodes CASSLVEGGFGKNIQYF. The full variable domain, in which reference TRBV5-4 and TRBJ2-4 provide the parts outside the CDR3, is ETGVTQSPTHLIKTRGQQVTLRCSSQSGHNTVSWYQQALGQGPQFIFQYYREEENGRGNFPPRFSGLQFPNYSSELNVNALELDDSALYLCASSLVEGGFGKNIQYFGAGTRLSVL.

The gene calls are TRBV6-6 and TRBJ2-1; 7 nucleotides line up with TRBD2. CDR3 length equals 16 residues. Germline CDR1 and CDR2: MNHNY and SVGAGI (reference sequence). V lost 2 bases, J lost 0 bases, and 4 bases stayed unmatched. CDR3 nucleotide sequence: TGTGCCAGCAGTTACCTAGCGGTTGGCTCCTACAATGAGCAGTTCTTC. Its translation: CASSYLAVGSYNEQFF.

The genes are TRBV29-1 and TRBJ1-1, with 10 bases aligning to TRBD1. Trimming cost V 3 bases and J 3 bases; bases outside gene matches: 4. This CDR3 spans 14 amino acids. Germline-derived CDR1 and CDR2 are SQVTM and ANQGSEA. CDR3: CSVDRGTGDTEAFF. The CDR3 coding sequence is TGCAGCGTTGACCGAGGGACAGGGGACACTGAAGCTTTCTTT.

The V and J genes are TRBV14 and TRBJ1-3; unclear D gene. CDR3 length: 14 residues. The V gene's germline CDR1 is SGHDN and CDR2 FVKESK. Trimming removed 1 base from V and 4 bases from J, with 8 bases in between. CDR3 residues: CASSQGSGGNTIYF. The CDR3 DNA reads TGTGCCAGCAGCCAAGGATCAGGCGGAAACACCATATATTTT. The full variable domain, rest sourced from reference TRBV14 and TRBJ1-3, is EAGVTQFPSHSVIEKGQTVTLRCDPISGHDNLYWYRRVMGKEIKFLLHFVKESKQDESGMPNNRFLAERTGGTYSTLKVQPAELEDSGVYFCASSQGSGGNTIYFGEGSWLTVV.

The chain combines TRBV6-5 with TRBJ2-5; D may be TRBD1 (6 bases). This CDR3 contains 15 residues. The V end lost 4 bases, the J end lost 0 bases, and 12 bases lay between the germline ends. Germline assignment: CDR1 MNHEY and CDR2 SVGAGI. The CDR3 DNA reads as TGTGCCAGCAGTTCAATAACAGGGTACCAAGAGACCCAGTACTTC. Translation: CASSSITGYQETQYF.

The chain links TRBV10-3 to TRBJ2-3, with a possible D match to TRBD2 (6 bases). The germline CDR1 and CDR2 sequences are ENHRY and SYGVKD. V shed 8 bases and J shed 0 bases, with 12 bases lying between them. This CDR3 region has 14 residues. In nucleotides, the CDR3 is TGTGCCATCGGGGGGACCACTAGCACAGATACGCAGTATTTT. It specifies CAIGGTTSTDTQYF.

The J gene is TRBJ2-2, the V gene TRBV9; TRBD1 agrees at 12 bases. V shed 4 bases and J 6 bases; nucleotides not matched to a gene: 10. This CDR3 is 17 amino acids long. Germline assignment: CDR1 SGDLS and CDR2 YYNGEE. The CDR3 reads CASSFQVGQGASGELFF. CDR3 nucleotides: TGTGCCAGCAGCTTCCAGGTGGGACAGGGGGCATCCGGGGAGCTGTTTTTT.